This TCR beta chain appears in the sequencing data of a study of shared clonotypes between healthy human individuals. Only in-frame clones appear in the TCRdb table, and some are missing; sequencing was by immunoSEQ multiplex PCR. In the table there are some 630,000 clones, roughly 95% of which are singletons. In the naive CD8 group, cells lacked CD45RO and were positively selected for CCR7, so terminally differentiated effector memory CD45RA+ cells were left out. The CDR3 loop spans 15 amino acids. Germline V gene data show CDR1 as MNHEY and CDR2 as SMNVEV (reference sequence). Deletions cut 4 bases from V and 2 bases from J, with 15 bases between.

The TCR originated in a woman between 25 and 40 years old in good health. The V gene is TRBV27, the J gene TRBJ2-7; D is possibly TRBD1 (6 bases). Sequencing was carried out using naive CD8+ T cells sorted from blood. This CDR3 is CASSSQTTGAYEQYF. In nucleotides, the CDR3 is TGTGCCAGCAGTTCCCAAACGACAGGAGCCTACGAGCAGTACTTC.